Described below is a single T cell receptor (beta chain) sequence and its context. Random hexamers primed reverse transcription of about 0.45 to 1 ug RNA. TCRdb independently ran MiXCR on the immunoSEQ multiplex PCR reads; one entry per CDR3 protein. The sample holds roughly 160,000 distinct CDR3 sequences; around 94% are singletons and the top ten take over 0.12%. This record belongs to a study of CD8 T cells in Susac syndrome. The junction had 6 bases not matched to a gene; V was cut back by 7 bases and J by 2 bases. The CDR3 contains 15 residues. The sequenced material came from CD4+ T cells from PBMCs. The rearrangement uses TRBV12-3 or TRBV12-4 and TRBJ2-7; 12 bases are shared with TRBD2. This TCR came from a human donor in good health. CDR3 DNA: TGTGCCAGCACCGAACTAGCGGGGGGAACCTACGAGCAGTACTTC. As protein: CASTELAGGTYEQYF.